One and the same sample provided the 16 T cell receptor beta chains below, sequenced in a study of patients and donors after allogeneic stem cell transplantation. TCRdb processed the RT-PCR reads anew with MiXCR; each CDR3 protein has one entry. The repertoire holds approximately 90,000 distinct CDR3 sequences, with less than 5% as singletons. Sequencing input: blood, either unsorted or a sorted T cell fraction (not recorded which). All receptors derive from a human donor who was either an allogeneic HSCT recipient or a stem cell or donor lymphocyte infusion donor (not recorded which). It is not recorded whose cells these are; they may come from a transplant donor.

This clonotype was detected a few times. The genes are TRBV19 and TRBJ1-5; no firm D call. The CDR3 consists of 15 residues. CDR1 is LNHDA and CDR2 is SQIVND in the germline V gene (reference sequence). V lost 5 bases and J 0 bases, leaving 11 bases between the germline ends. CDR3 in amino acids: CASSPNFYSNQPQHF. In DNA, the CDR3 is TGTGCCAGTAGTCCAAATTTCTATAGCAATCAGCCCCAGCATTTT.

This clonotype was seen ten or more times. The chain links TRBV12-3 or TRBV12-4 to TRBJ2-1; maybe TRBD2 (6 bases). Trimming removed 2 bases from V and 12 bases from J, with 11 bases in between. The CDR3 extends over 12 amino acids. In DNA form, the CDR3 reads TGTGCCAGCAGTTTATTTGTGGGGGGGCAGTTCTTC. Translation gives CASSLFVGGQFF.

The rearrangement joins TRBV28 to TRBJ2-2; 7 positions match TRBD1. This CDR3 is 11 amino acids long. CDR1 and CDR2 (germline): MDHEN, SYDVKM. V lost 10 bases to trimming and J lost 7 bases; unmatched junction nucleotides: 3. The CDR3 DNA is TGTGCCACCGACAGGGTCGGGGAGCTGTTTTTT. Amino acids: CATDRVGELFF. The full variable domain, completed using reference TRBV28 and TRBJ2-2, is DVKVTQSSRYLVKRTGEKVFLECVQDMDHENMFWYRQDPGLGLRLIYFSYDVKMKEKGDIPEGYSVSREKKERFSLILESASTNQTSMYLCATDRVGELFFGEGSRLTVL.

There are many counts of this clonotype. The chain couples TRBV20-1 to TRBJ2-7; 8 nucleotides line up with TRBD2. Per germline, CDR1 DFQATT and CDR2 SNEGSKA (reference sequence). Trimming at V came to 7 bases and at J to 4 bases, leaving 3 bases not matched to a gene. The CDR3 sequence is 11 residues long. This CDR3 is CSVERGYEQYF. CDR3 nucleotides: TGCAGTGTCGAGCGGGGGTACGAGCAGTACTTC.

In its sample, this clonotype was seen a few times. This chain connects TRBV10-3 to TRBJ2-5; D is ambiguous. The CDR3 contains 13 residues. V lost 2 bases and J lost 5, with 9 bases in between. Per germline, CDR1 ENHRY and CDR2 SYGVKD. The DNA of the CDR3 is TGTGCCATCAGTGAGGCAAGGTTCGAGACCCAGTACTTC. Amino acids: CAISEARFETQYF.

This clonotype has a count of ten or more. The chain links TRBV20-1 to TRBJ2-5, with D possibly TRBD2 on 5 matching bases. The length of the CDR3 is 12 residues. Trimming removed 6 bases at V and 0 bases at J, with 8 bases between. Germline V CDR1 and CDR2: DFQATT, SNEGSKA (reference sequence). CDR3 bases: TGCAGTGCCACGGACTACCAAGAGACCCAGTACTTC. Translating it yields CSATDYQETQYF.

In its sample, this clonotype was seen many times. The chain combines TRBV11-2 with TRBJ2-1; 12 positions match TRBD1. Germline CDR1 reads SGHAT; CDR2 reads FQNNGV. V shed 3 bases, J shed 2 bases, and the junction held 11 bases outside the gene matches. This CDR3 has 19 residues. The CDR3 loop reads CASSLGQGASPEAYNEQFF. In DNA, the CDR3 is TGTGCCAGCAGCTTGGGACAGGGGGCTTCTCCCGAAGCCTACAATGAGCAGTTCTTC.

This clonotype was seen a handful of times. V is TRBV20-1 and J is TRBJ1-3; no reliable D call. The germline V gene has CDR1 DFQATT and CDR2 SNEGSKA (reference sequence). The ends were cut back, 5 bases at V and 0 bases at J, with 11 bases in the middle. The CDR3 loop spans 14 amino acids. CDR3 sequence reads: CSAGDTLSGNTIYF. Written as DNA, the CDR3 is TGCAGTGCTGGCGACACCCTCTCTGGAAACACCATATATTTT.

The chain has TRBV5-1 and TRBJ2-2, with 12 positions matching TRBD1. V shed 4 bases and J 5 bases; nucleotides not matched to a gene: 3. The CDR3 is 15 residues long. Germline V CDR1 and CDR2: SGHRS, YFSETQ. CDR3 protein: CASSMGQGATGELFF. The CDR3 DNA sequence: TGCGCCAGCAGCATGGGACAGGGGGCGACCGGGGAGCTGTTTTTT.

This clonotype showed up many times. This sequence joins TRBV28 and TRBJ2-2, with D possibly TRBD2 on 6 matching bases. Germline values: CDR1 MDHEN, CDR2 SYDVKM. The CDR3 has 14 amino acids. Trimming pared 6 bases from V and 6 bases from J, leaving 14 bases between. The CDR3 nucleotides are TGTGCCAGCAGCCAGACTAGTGCCGCCGGGGAGCTGTTTTTT. As protein: CASSQTSAAGELFF.

There are many counts of this clonotype. The chain combines TRBV4-2 with TRBJ2-3; the D is unclear. The germline V gene encodes CDR1 LGHNA and CDR2 YNFKEQ. This CDR3 has 14 residues. V lost 0 bases and J lost 3, with 7 bases in between. CDR3 bases: TGTGCCAGCAGCCAAGAAATGCTTACAGATACGCAGTATTTT. Protein product: CASSQEMLTDTQYF.

The rearrangement joins TRBV5-4 to TRBJ2-7; D perhaps matches TRBD1 (6 bases). V shed 5 bases and J shed 1 base, with 10 bases lying between them. CDR3 length equals 13 residues. Germline V gene data show CDR1 as SGHNT and CDR2 as YYREEE (reference sequence). The CDR3 region has the DNA TGTGCCAGCAGTCTTGACAGGTCCTACGAGCAGTACTTC. This encodes CASSLDRSYEQYF.

This clonotype appeared a few times. The chain couples TRBV6-2 or TRBV6-3 to TRBJ2-1; maybe TRBD1 (6 bases). V dropped 7 bases and J dropped 4 bases, with 11 bases sitting between them. Germline assignment: CDR1 MNHEY and CDR2 SVGEGT. The CDR3 is made up of 13 amino acids. The DNA of the CDR3 is TGTGCCAGCACCGGACAGAGATACAATGAGCAGTTCTTC. Protein sequence: CASTGQRYNEQFF.

This clonotype was counted a few times. The chain is built from TRBV7-3 and TRBJ2-7; 10 nucleotides align to TRBD2. The CDR3 spans 14 residues. Germline CDR1 reads SGHTA; CDR2 reads FQGTGA. J lost 6 bases, V lost 2 bases, and 4 bases had no gene match. This CDR3 is CASSLGAGGSEQYF. The CDR3 nucleotides are TGTGCCAGCAGCTTAGGAGCGGGAGGGTCCGAGCAGTACTTC.

At least ten counts were recorded for this clonotype. The chain is built from TRBV20-1 and TRBJ2-4; 9 bases agree with TRBD2. Germline CDR1 DFQATT, CDR2 SNEGSKA (reference sequence). The CDR3 is 15 amino acids. V lost 4 bases and J lost 4; bases outside the gene matches: 8. The CDR3 region is CSAIAQSGGKNIQYF. In DNA form, the CDR3 reads TGCAGTGCTATAGCCCAAAGCGGGGGGAAAAACATTCAGTACTTC.

This clonotype was counted ten times or more. CDR3 amino acids: CASTPSGQRAFF. CDR3 DNA: TGTGCCAGCACCCCCTCAGGGCAGAGAGCTTTCTTT. The rearrangement links TRBV12-3 or TRBV12-4 to TRBJ1-1, with D perhaps matching TRBD1 (5 bases). This CDR3 comprises 12 residues. V gave up 7 bases and J gave up 10 bases, with 16 bases separating them.